The 7 T cell receptor beta chains in this list originate from one sample, sequenced in a study of blood T cell repertoires in COVID-19. Assay used: immunoSEQ multiplex PCR; TCRdb lists only in-frame clones, some missing. Of 220,000 or so clones in the sample, roughly 75% were seen once. The sequencing input was peripheral blood. The receptors were gathered from a woman in her seventies with acute or convalescent COVID-19.

The rearrangement links TRBV11-2 to TRBJ1-1, with a tentative D call TRBD1 (5 bases). V was trimmed by 5 bases and J by 5 bases, leaving 15 bases between them. CDR1 is SGHAT and CDR2 is FQNNGV in the germline V gene. This CDR3 has 14 amino acids. The DNA for the CDR3 is TGTGCCAGCAGCCAAAATTGGGGGGGGACTGAAGCTTTCTTT. Protein: CASSQNWGGTEAFF. The full variable domain, in which reference TRBV11-2 and TRBJ1-1 provide the parts outside the CDR3, is EAGVAQSPRYKIIEKRQSVAFWCNPISGHATLYWYQQILGQGPKLLIQFQNNGVVDDSQLPKDRFSAERLKGVDSTLKIQPAKLEDSAVYLCASSQNWGGTEAFFGQGTRLTVV.

The chain couples TRBV5-1 to TRBJ2-3; TRBD2 matches 9 bases. This CDR3 contains 14 residues. V was pared by 5 bases and J by 2 bases, with 3 bases of the junction left unmatched. The germline CDR1 and CDR2 sequences are SGHRS and YFSETQ. Written as DNA, the CDR3 is TGCGCCAGCAGGGGGACTAGCTTCACAGATACGCAGTATTTT. Its translation: CASRGTSFTDTQYF.

The rearrangement joins TRBV28 to TRBJ1-2, with 9 bases matching TRBD1. The CDR3 length is 14 residues. V shed 3 bases, J shed 6 bases, and the junction held 5 bases outside the gene matches. In germline, CDR1 is MDHEN, CDR2 SYDVKM. The CDR3 DNA is TGTGCCAGCAGTTTTGACAGGGGGTTCGATGGCTACACCTTC. Translated: CASSFDRGFDGYTF.

The chain employs TRBV2 and TRBJ1-4, with 8 nucleotides matching TRBD1. J was trimmed by 9 bases and V by 7 bases; bases with no gene match: 10. Germline CDR1 is SNHLY and CDR2 is FYNNEI. CDR3 length equals 14 residues. The CDR3: CASTSGTGSQKLFF. CDR3 coding DNA: TGTGCCAGCACCTCCGGGACAGGATCGCAAAAACTGTTTTTT.

This chain joins TRBV29-1 and TRBJ2-5; 10 positions agree with TRBD2. V was clipped by 0 bases and J by 5 bases; unmatched bases: 9. Germline loops: CDR1 SQVTM, CDR2 ANQGSEA. This CDR3 is built from 16 residues. CDR3 in DNA: TGCAGCGTTGAAGAATGGGCTAGCGGGGGTCGGGAGACCCAGTACTTC. As protein: CSVEEWASGGRETQYF.

The chain carries TRBV11-2 and TRBJ1-5; the match to TRBD1 covers 7 bases. The CDR3 sequence is 16 residues long. V gave up 0 bases and J gave up 7 bases; unmatched junction bases: 9. Germline V gene sequence: CDR1 SGHAT, CDR2 FQNNGV. CDR3: CASSLDDREVGQPQHF. The CDR3 DNA sequence: TGTGCCAGCAGCTTAGATGACAGGGAAGTAGGCCAGCCCCAGCATTTT.

This chain uses TRBV5-1 with TRBJ2-3, with 9 positions matching TRBD2. Germline-derived CDR1 and CDR2 are SGHRS and YFSETQ. With 0 bases clipped from V and 2 bases from J, the junction kept 4 bases outside the gene matches. The CDR3 sequence is 16 residues long. For the CDR3, the DNA is TGCGCCAGCAGCTTGGTAGCGGGAGTAAACACAGATACGCAGTATTTT. This codes for CASSLVAGVNTDTQYF.